This T cell receptor (beta chain) was captured in a study of T cell changes during pregnancy in multiple sclerosis. CDR1 MNHEY and CDR2 SMNVEV come from the germline V gene (reference sequence). The CDR3 contains 15 residues. Trimming took off 3 bases at V and 6 bases at J, with 17 bases between the two ends. Clones were read by immunoSEQ multiplex PCR, and TCRdb kept only the in-frame ones, dropping some. The data contain about 100,000 clones, over 85% of them seen just once; the ten biggest clones take up about 1.3%. The chain joins TRBV27 to TRBJ1-2; D ambiguous. This receptor was taken from a female donor with multiple sclerosis, enrolled in a pregnancy study. The source material was peripheral blood, sampled in the second trimester of pregnancy. CDR3 nucleotide sequence: TGTGCCAGCAGTTTTTTAACCGGGGAAGGTGATGGCTACACCTTC. Translation: CASSFLTGEGDGYTF.